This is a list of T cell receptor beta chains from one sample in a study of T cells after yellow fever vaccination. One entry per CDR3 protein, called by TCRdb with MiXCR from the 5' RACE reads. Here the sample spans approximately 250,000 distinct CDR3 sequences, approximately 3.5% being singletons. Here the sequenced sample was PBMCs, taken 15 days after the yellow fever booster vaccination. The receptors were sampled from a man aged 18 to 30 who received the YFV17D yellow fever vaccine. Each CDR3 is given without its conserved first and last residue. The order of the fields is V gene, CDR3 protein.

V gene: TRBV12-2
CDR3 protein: ASRAGTGEGADYGYT

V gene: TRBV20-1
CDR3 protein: SAAEGSGANVLT

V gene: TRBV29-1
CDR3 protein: SVELRGKEEKLF

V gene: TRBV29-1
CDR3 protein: SVEDRQRGGPNTQY

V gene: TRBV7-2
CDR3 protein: ASSLDGHRAANYGYT

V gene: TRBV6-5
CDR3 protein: ASSYATGGRETQY

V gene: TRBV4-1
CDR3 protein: ASSTREGGDEQY

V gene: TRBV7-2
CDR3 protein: ASSFGQGAYPAQH

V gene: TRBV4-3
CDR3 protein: ASSQDPGTLGRYEQY

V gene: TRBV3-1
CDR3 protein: ASSQGAGWLVEQY

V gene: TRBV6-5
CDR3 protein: ASSNLPGLAGHNEQF

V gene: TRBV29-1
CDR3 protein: SVAGQSEDTQY

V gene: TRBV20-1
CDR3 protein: SARGSDYSNQPQH

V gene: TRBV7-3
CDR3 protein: ASSSRGGTGELF

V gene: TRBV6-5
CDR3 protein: ASTGTTGPGETQY

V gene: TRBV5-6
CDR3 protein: ASSLVGNTGELF

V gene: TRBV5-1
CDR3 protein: ASSPRTSGSGGNYGYT

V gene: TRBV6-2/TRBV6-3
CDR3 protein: ASSMLGNQPQH

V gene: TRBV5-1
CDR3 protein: ASSLTSPNYGYT

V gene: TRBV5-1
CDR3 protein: ASTSWSGSYEQY

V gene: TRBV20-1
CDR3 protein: SARDSRAGYEQY

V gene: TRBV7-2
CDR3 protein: ASSKGPTEGTQY

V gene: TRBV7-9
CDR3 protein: ASSEASGAF

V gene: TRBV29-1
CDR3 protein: SVEGRGASTDTQY

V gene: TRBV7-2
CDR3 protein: ASSLVVGTDTQY

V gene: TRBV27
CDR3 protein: ASSWVAGYNEQF

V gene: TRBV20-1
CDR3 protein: SARDVGRGEETQY

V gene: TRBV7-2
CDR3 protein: ASSPRAARFADTQY

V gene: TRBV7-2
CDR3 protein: ASSPRGASGVRDTQY

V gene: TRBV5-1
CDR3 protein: ASSPGQWQETQY

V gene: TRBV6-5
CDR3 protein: ASSPTGTDDAEAF

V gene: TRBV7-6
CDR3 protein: ASSLVGGDEKLF

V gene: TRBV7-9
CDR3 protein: ASSPSWQFVGYT

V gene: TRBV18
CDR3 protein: AGATGLNTEAF

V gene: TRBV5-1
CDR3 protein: ASSPAGSYNEQF

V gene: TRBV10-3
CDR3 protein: AISPTGVDEQY

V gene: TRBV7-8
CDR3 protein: ASSLAIKNQPQH

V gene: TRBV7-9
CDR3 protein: ASSARDGQETQY

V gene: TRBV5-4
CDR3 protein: ASSLSSGGRETQY

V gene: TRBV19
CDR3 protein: ASSKPFVVGNQPQH

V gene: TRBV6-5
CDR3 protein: ASSTESSYNSPLH

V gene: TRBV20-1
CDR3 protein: SVRKGPGYGYT

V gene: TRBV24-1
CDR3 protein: ATSDPGQEAF

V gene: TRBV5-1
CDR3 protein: ASAAATGADYNEQF